This TCR beta chain emerged from a study of blood T cell repertoires in COVID-19. Assignment of participants to cohorts was predicated upon participant-reported clinical history. This table comes from immunoSEQ multiplex PCR, and its TCRdb copy is limited to in-frame clones, with some not included. The data hold 450,000 to 500,000 clones, with 87% observed a single time. The V end lost 2 bases, the J end lost 0 bases, and 10 bases lay between the germline ends. Germline CDR1 and CDR2: MNHEY and SVGAGI. The CDR3 contains 16 residues. The TCR comes from a young woman who had recovered from COVID-19. The sample taken for sequencing was PBMCs or T cells enriched from blood (not recorded which). The rearrangement joins TRBV6-5 to TRBJ1-4; D unresolved. DNA for the CDR3: TGTGCCAGCAGTTACCGGGAGGCTGCAACTAATGAAAAACTGTTTTTT. Translated: CASSYREAATNEKLFF.